This T cell receptor (beta chain) originates from a study of spatial heterogeneity in lung cancer. Study-wide context: Mean representation of each unique TCR and UMI combination in the raw reads exceeded ten occurrences.

This clonotype has ten or more counts. The presence of a unique molecular identifier marked each TCR cDNA molecule. MiXCR was run by TCRdb on the 5' RACE reads, yielding one entry per CDR3 protein. The profile shows under 40,000 distinct CDR3 sequences, approximately 5.5% of them singletons. Time point denoted: sample taken at primary tumor resection. The donors were 72 patients with non-small cell lung cancer that was early-stage and untreated. This sequence was found in a female donor with early-stage non-small cell lung cancer. The specimen was PBMCs, collected at surgery.

CDR3 nucleotide sequence: TGTGCCAGCAGTGTTTACACCGGGGAGCTGTTTTTT. As protein: CASSVYTGELFF. The rearrangement links TRBV2 to TRBJ2-2, with D hard to call. Trimming stripped 4 bases from V and 3 bases from J, with 3 bases between. CDR1 is SNHLY, CDR2 FYNNEI, per germline. The length of the CDR3 is 12 residues.